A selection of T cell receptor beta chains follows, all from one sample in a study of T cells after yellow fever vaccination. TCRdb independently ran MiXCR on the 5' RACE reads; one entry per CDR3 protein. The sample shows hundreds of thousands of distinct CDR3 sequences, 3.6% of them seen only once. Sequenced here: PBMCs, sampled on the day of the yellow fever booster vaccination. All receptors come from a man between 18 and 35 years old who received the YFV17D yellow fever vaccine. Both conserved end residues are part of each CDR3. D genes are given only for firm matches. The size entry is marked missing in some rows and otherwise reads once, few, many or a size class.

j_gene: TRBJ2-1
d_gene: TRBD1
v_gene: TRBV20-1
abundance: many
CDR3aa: CSASGTGSGTYNEQFF
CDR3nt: TGCAGTGCTAGCGGGACAGGAAGTGGGACGTACAATGAGCAGTTCTTC

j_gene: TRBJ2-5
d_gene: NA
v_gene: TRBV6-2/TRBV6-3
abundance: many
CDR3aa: CASSWRGQETQYF
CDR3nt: TGTGCCAGCAGTTGGAGAGGTCAAGAGACCCAGTACTTC

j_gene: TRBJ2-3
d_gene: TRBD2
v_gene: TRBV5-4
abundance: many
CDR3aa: CASSRRTSGEDTQYF
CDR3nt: TGTGCCAGCAGCAGACGGACTAGCGGGGAGGATACGCAGTATTTT

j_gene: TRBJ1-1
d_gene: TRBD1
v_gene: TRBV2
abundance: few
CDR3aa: CASSEAGRGTVDTEAFF
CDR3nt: TGTGCCAGCAGTGAAGCAGGTAGAGGGACAGTAGACACTGAAGCTTTCTTT

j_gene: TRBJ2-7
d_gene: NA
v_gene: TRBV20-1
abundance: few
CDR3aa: CSARDVRGAYEQYF
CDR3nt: TGCAGTGCTAGAGATGTGAGGGGCGCCTACGAGCAGTACTTC

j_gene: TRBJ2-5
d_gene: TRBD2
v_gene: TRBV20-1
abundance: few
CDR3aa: CSADTGTSGGKETQYF
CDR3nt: TGCAGTGCTGATACCGGGACTAGCGGGGGGAAAGAGACCCAGTACTTC

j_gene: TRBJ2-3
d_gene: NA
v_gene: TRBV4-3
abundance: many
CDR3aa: CASSQGPTGSRDTQYF
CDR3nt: TGCGCCAGCAGCCAAGGGCCGACGGGGAGCAGGGATACGCAGTATTTT

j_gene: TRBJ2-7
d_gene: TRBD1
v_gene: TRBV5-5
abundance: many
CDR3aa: CASSVGTGGVLYEQYF
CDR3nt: TGTGCCAGCAGCGTCGGGACAGGGGGGGTTTTGTACGAGCAGTACTTC

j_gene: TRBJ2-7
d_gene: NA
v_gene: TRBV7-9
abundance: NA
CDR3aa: CASSSTLSPYEQYF
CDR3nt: TGTGCCAGCAGCTCCACCCTTAGTCCCTACGAGCAGTACTTC

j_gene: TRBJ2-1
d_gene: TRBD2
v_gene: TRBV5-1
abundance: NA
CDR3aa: CASSLELAGGPYNEQFF
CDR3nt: TGCGCCAGCAGCTTGGAACTAGCGGGGGGGCCGTACAATGAGCAGTTCTTC

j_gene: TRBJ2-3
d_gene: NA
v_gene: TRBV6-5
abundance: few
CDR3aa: CASSHGLATTDTQYF
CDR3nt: TGTGCCAGCAGTCATGGCCTAGCGACCACAGATACGCAGTATTTT

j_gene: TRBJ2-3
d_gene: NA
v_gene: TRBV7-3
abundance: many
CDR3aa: CASSSRGGLTDTQYF
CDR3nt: TGTGCCAGCAGCTCAAGGGGGGGCTTGACAGATACGCAGTATTTT

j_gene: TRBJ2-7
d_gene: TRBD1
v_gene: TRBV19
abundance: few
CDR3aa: CASGTGAYEQYF
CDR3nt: TGTGCCAGCGGGACAGGGGCCTACGAGCAGTACTTC

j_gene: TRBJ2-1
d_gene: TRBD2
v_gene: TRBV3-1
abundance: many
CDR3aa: CASSQVMAGELNEQFF
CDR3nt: TGTGCCAGCAGCCAAGTCATGGCGGGGGAACTGAATGAGCAGTTCTTC

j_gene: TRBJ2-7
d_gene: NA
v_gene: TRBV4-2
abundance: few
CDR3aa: CASSPYADYYEQYF
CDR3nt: TGTGCCAGCAGCCCCTATGCGGATTACTACGAGCAGTACTTC

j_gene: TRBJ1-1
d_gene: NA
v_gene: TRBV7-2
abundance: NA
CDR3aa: CASSAMGGYTEAFF
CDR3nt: TGTGCCAGCAGCGCGATGGGGGGCTACACTGAAGCTTTCTTT

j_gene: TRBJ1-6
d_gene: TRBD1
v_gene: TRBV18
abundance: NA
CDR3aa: CASSRDSRWGSPLHF
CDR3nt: TGTGCCAGCTCGCGGGACAGCCGTTGGGGATCACCCCTCCACTTT

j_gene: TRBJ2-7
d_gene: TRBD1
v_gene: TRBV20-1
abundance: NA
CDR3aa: CSARASTGVFYEQYF
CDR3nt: TGCAGTGCTAGAGCTTCGACAGGGGTTTTCTACGAGCAGTACTTC

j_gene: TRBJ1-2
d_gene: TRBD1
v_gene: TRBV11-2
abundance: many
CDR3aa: CASSSGQDYGYTF
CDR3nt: TGTGCCAGCAGCTCCGGACAGGATTATGGCTACACCTTC

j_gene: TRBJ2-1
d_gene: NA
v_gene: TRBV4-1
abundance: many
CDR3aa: CASSHYTDYNEQFF
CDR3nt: TGCGCCAGCAGCCACTACACGGACTACAATGAGCAGTTCTTC

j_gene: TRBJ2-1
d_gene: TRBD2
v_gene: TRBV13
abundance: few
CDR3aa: CASSPETSGGNNEQFF
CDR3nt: TGTGCCAGCAGCCCAGAGACTAGCGGGGGTAACAATGAGCAGTTCTTC